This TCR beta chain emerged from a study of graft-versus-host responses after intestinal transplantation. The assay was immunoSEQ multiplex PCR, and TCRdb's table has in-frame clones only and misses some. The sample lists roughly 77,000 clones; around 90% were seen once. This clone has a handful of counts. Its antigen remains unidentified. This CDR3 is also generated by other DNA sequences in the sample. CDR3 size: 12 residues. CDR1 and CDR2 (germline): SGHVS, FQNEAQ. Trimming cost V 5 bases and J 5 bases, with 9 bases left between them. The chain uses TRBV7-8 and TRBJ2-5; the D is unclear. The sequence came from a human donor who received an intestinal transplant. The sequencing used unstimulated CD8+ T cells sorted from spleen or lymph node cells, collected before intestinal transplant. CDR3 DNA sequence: TGTGCCAGCAGCCCCCCGTCCGAGACCCAGTACTTC. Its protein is CASSPPSETQYF. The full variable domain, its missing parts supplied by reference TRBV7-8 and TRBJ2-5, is GAGVSQSPRYKVAKRGQDVALRCDPISGHVSLFWYQQALGQGPEFLTYFQNEAQLDKSGLPSDRFFAERPEGSVSTLKIQRTQQEDSAVYLCASSPPSETQYFGPGTRLLVL.